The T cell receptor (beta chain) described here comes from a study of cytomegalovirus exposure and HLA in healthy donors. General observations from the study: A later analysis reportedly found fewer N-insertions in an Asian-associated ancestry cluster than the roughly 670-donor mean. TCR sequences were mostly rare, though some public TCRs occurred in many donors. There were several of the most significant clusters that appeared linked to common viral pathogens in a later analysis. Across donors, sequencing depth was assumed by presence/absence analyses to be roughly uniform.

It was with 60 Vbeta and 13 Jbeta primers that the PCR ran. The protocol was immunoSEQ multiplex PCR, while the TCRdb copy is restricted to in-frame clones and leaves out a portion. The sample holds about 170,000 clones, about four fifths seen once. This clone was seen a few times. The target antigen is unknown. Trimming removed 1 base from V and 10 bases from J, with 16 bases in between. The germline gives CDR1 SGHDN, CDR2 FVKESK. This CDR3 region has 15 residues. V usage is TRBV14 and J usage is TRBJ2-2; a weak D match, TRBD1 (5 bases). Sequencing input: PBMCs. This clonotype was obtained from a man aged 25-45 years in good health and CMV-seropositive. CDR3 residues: CASSQGQSDREELFF. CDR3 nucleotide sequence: TGTGCCAGCAGCCAAGGACAGAGCGATAGGGAGGAGCTGTTTTTT.